This record looks at one T cell receptor (beta chain) sequence and its context. What it recognizes is unknown. This record belongs to a study of shared clonotypes between healthy human individuals. Study results and caveats: Represented genetic and exposure-history diversity was restricted by having few donors.

Template amounts of about 290 ng DNA, about 30,000 T cell genomes, were employed in unsorted PBMC replicate PCRs. PBMC DNA, left unsorted, was sequenced on ten immunoSEQ deep assay plates. Data came from immunoSEQ multiplex PCR; TCRdb stores just in-frame clones and leaves some out. The sample has hundreds of thousands of clones; around 76% are singletons. This TCR was sampled from a woman aged 40 to 49 in good health. Some clones in this sample may be carry-over from other donors' samples. The sample comprised PBMCs.

The CDR3 protein is CASSQDAFGRKNEKLFF. CDR3 coding DNA: TGTGCCAGCAGCCAAGACGCCTTTGGTCGGAAGAATGAAAAACTGTTTTTT. The rearrangement joins TRBV14 to TRBJ1-4, with no clear D. V dropped 0 bases and J dropped 5 bases, with 16 bases sitting between them. CDR3 size: 17 residues. The germline V gene has CDR1 SGHDN and CDR2 FVKESK. Looking up the rest from reference TRBV14 and TRBJ1-4 gives the full variable domain: EAGVTQFPSHSVIEKGQTVTLRCDPISGHDNLYWYRRVMGKEIKFLLHFVKESKQDESGMPNNRFLAERTGGTYSTLKVQPAELEDSGVYFCASSQDAFGRKNEKLFFGSGTQLSVL.